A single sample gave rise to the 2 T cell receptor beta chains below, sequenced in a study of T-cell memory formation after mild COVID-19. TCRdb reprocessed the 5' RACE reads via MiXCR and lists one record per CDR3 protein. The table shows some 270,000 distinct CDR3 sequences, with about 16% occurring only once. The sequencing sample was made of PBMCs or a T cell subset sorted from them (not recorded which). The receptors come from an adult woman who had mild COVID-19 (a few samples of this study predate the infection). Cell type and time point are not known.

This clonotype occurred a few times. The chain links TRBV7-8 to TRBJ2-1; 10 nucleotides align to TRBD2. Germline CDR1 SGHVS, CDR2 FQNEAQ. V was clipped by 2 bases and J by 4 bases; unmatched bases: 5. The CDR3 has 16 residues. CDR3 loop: CASSLKRGGIYNEQFF. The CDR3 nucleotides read TGTGCCAGCAGCTTAAAGCGGGGGGGCATTTACAATGAGCAGTTCTTC.

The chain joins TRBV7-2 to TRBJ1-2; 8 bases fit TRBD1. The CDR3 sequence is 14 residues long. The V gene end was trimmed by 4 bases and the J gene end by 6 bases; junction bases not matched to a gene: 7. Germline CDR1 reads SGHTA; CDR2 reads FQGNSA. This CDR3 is CASSSPRGPNGYTF. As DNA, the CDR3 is TGTGCCAGCAGCTCCCCCAGGGGGCCCAATGGCTACACCTTC.